Sequencing of this T cell receptor beta chain was carried out in a study of T cell responses to AZD1222 COVID-19 vaccine. Study-wide results and limits: Epitopes outside B.1.351 and B.1.1.7 mutated regions reportedly drew nearly half of spike TCRs. Mapped onto spike, vaccine-associated CD4 TCRs spanned it and were dominant at 160-218 and 743-854. Donors were mostly white British, more females; clonal diversity possibly underestimated.

Libraries were prepared by immunoSEQ multiplex PCR; TCRdb keeps only in-frame clonotypes and omits some of them. Of 70,000 to 75,000 clones in the sample, 80% are singletons; the top ten hold 40% to 55%. Regarding this clone: Its matching antigen is unknown.

Second doses at about 4 or about 12 weeks were pooled. The clonotype comes from an adult who received the AZD1222 COVID-19 vaccine. The sample here was peripheral blood, taken 28 days after the second AZD1222 dose.

The CDR3 DNA is TGTGCCAGCAGCTTAGAGGCCATATACGGACAGGGGGCGAAGGGCTACACCTTC. As protein: CASSLEAIYGQGAKGYTF. The rearrangement links TRBV7-9 to TRBJ1-2; 11 bases map to TRBD1. The CDR3 is made up of 18 amino acids. CDR1 is SEHNR, CDR2 FQNEAQ, per germline (reference sequence). V shed 1 base, J shed 8 bases, and the junction held 15 bases outside the gene matches.